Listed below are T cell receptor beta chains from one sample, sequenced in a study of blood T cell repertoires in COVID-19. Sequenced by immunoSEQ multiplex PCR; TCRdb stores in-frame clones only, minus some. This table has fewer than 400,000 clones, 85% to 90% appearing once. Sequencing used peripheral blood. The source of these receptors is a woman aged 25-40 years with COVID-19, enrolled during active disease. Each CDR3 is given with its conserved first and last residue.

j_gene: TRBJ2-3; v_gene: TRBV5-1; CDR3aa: CASSFSGGTDTQYF
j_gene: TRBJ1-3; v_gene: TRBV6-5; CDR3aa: CASSSYSGNTIYF
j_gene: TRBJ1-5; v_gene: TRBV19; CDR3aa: CATQTGTSNQPQHF
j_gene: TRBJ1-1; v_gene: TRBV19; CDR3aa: CASSISSVRAFF
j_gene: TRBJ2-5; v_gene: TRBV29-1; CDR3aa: CSVLGGRGETQYF
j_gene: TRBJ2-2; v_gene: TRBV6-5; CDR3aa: CASKPGGSTGELFF
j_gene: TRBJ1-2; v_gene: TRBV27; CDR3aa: CASSATGYYGYTF
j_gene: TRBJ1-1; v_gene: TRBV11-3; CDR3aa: CASSRVEVEAFF
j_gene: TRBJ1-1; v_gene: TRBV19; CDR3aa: CASSMTANTEAFF
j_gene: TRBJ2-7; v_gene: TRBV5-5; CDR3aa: CASSNWTSGGIYEQYF
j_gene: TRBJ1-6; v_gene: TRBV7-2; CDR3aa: CASSSLQTGYNSPLHF
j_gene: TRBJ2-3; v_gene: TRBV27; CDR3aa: CASSFGGAAADTQYF
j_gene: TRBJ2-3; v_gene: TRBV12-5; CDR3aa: CARVAGGEDTQYF
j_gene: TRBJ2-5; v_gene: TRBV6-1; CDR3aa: CASSEVRRRGKETQYF
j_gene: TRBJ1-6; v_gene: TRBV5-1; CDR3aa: CASRGWESHSPLHF
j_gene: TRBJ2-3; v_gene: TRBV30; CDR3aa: CAWAGTDTQYF
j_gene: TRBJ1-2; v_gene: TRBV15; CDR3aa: CATSRDPGYGYTF
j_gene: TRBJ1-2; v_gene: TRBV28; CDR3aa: CASSLTQAMYGYTF
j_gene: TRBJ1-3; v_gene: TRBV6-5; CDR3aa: CASSYSMGGGNTIYF
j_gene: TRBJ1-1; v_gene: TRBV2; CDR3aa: CASTQGNTEAFF
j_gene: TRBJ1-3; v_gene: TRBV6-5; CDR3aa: CASSSTGSGNTIYF
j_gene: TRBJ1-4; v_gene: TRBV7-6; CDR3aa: CASSLMSGDFGEKLFF
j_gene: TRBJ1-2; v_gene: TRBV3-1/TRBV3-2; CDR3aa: CASSPTQYYGYTF
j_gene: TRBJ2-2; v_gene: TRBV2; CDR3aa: CASRPETGSTGELFF
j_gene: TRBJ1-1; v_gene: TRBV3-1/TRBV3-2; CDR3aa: CASSPGHMNTEAFF
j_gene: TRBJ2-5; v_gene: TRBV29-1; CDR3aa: CSAAGRGQETQYF